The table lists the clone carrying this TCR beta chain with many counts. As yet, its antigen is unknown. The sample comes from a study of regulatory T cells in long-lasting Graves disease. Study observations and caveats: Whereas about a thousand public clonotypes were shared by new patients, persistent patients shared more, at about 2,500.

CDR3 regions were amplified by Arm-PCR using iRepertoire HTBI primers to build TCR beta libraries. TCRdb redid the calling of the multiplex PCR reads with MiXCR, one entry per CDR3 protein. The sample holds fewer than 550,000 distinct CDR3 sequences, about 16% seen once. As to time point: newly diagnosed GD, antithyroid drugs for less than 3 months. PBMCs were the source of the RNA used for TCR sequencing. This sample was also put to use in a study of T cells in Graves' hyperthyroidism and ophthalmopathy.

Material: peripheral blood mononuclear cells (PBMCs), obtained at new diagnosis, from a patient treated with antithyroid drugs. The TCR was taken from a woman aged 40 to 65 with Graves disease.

This chain's CDR3 is CASSVSGRPAEKLFF. CDR3 bases: TGTGCCAGCAGCGTATCTGGACGGCCGGCTGAAAAACTGTTTTTT. The rearrangement uses TRBV9 and TRBJ1-4; no clear D gene. This CDR3 spans 15 amino acids. V lost 1 base, J lost 7 bases, and 14 bases lay in between. CDR1 SGDLS and CDR2 YYNGEE come from the germline V gene.